This note documents a single T cell receptor (beta chain) sequence. The clone's antigen remains unknown. One base away there is no much larger clone; base qualities are not given. The time point tag for this specimen amounts to: week 5, during vaccination. Each vaccine dose was 300 ug of a 20-mer mutant IDH1 peptide in Montanide, given subcutaneously with topical imiquimod. The donors had newly diagnosed IDH1-mutant astrocytomas of WHO grade 3 or 4 that showed loss of nuclear ATRX. The samples were drawn from NOA16, a multicentre, single-arm, open-label phase I trial in Germany that tested a mutant IDH1 peptide vaccine in humans for the first time. Genomic DNA for TCRB sequencing was extracted from EDTA blood using the DNeasy Blood and Tissue Kit. The data derive from a study of a mutant IDH1 vaccine in newly diagnosed glioma (dated by TCRdb to the early 2020s). For context, the study as a whole: Patients received eight vaccinations in weeks 1, 3, 5, 7, 11, 15, 19 and 23, corresponding to visits V03 through V10. Six visits were used for peripheral blood collection: V03 (baseline), V05, V07, V10, V12 and V13. Vaccination was initiated 4-6 weeks after radiotherapy alone, or concurrently with temozolomide cycles in the chemotherapy-containing groups. Before enrollment, most patients had been given radiochemotherapy with temozolomide as standard therapy, while the rest had received either radiotherapy alone or temozolomide alone. Of the roughly 30 treated patients, about 62% were male and 37.5% were female, and the mean age was approximately 37 years. Longitudinal TCRB deep sequencing was performed for 25 to 30 treated patients wherever samples were available for exploratory analyses. Broad study findings and their caveats: No apparent relationship was observed between pseudoprogression and alterations in the top peripheral T cell clonotypes detected by TCRB sequencing. Vaccine-induced immune responses across multiple MHC alleles were detected in about 92% of patients. Availability determined which PBMC samples were chosen for TCRB deep sequencing. According to the authors, sample limitations meant that analyses of patient blood samples could not be reproduced.

Preparation of the library involved the immunoSEQ multiplex PCR assay. The hsTCRB Kit was used according to the manufacturer's protocol to amplify rearranged TCR beta chain sequences. An Illumina MiSeq was used to sequence the TCRB libraries. Per the authors' processing: Demultiplexing, trimming and gene mapping were performed with the kit vendor's proprietary platform. TCRdb obtained this table from immuneACCESS and retained in-frame rearrangements with V and J assigned. These tables miss some clones; where compared with another copy, unresolved V genes account for less than half of the shortfall, and the remainder is unexplained. V, J and clone size are those of that table, while D and trimming were read from the DNA. The sample table holds approximately 61,000 clones, of which roughly 80% were seen once. Together, the top ten hold 6.5% to 9% of the sample. Counted from cysteine to phenylalanine, this CDR3 has 14 amino acids. Just CDR3 DNA is preserved here, 42 bases in frame from base 1. The germline V gene (reference sequence) supplies CDR1 SGHNT and CDR2 YYREEE. V sheds 5 bases and J sheds 0 bases, leaving 10 bases between their ends.

The TCR comes from a woman between 50 and 59 years old with glioma. The sequencing used PBMCs, collected from a glioma patient whose treatment included an IDH1 peptide vaccine. The sequence is built from TRBV5-4 and TRBJ2-3, with the D gene not clear enough to name. CDR3 region: CASSPEPSTDTQYF. Here is the DNA: TGTGCCAGCAGTCCGGAGCCTAGCACAGATACGCAGTATTTT.